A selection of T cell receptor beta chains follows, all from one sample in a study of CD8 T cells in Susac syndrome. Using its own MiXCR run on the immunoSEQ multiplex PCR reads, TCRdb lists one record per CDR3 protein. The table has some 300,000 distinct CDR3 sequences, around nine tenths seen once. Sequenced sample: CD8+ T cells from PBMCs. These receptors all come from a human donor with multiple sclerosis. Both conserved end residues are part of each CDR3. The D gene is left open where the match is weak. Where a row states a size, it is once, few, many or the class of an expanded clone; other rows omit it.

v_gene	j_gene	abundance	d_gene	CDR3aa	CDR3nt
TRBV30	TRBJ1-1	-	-	CAWSVDRSTEAFF	TGTGCCTGGAGTGTAGACAGGAGCACTGAAGCTTTCTTT
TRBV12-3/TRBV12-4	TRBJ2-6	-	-	CASTPGEGANVLTF	TGTGCCAGCACGCCAGGGGAAGGGGCCAACGTCCTGACTTTC
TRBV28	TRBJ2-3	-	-	CASSSQPGWGTQYF	TGTGCCAGCAGTTCCCAGCCCGGGTGGGGTACGCAGTATTTT
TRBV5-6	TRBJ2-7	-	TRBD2	CASSSPGLVYEQYF	TGTGCCAGCAGCTCGCCGGGACTAGTCTACGAGCAGTACTTC
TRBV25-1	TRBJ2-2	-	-	CASSIENTGELFF	TGTGCCAGCAGCATTGAGAACACCGGGGAGCTGTTTTTT
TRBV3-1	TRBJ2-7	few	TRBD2	CASSQLAGTGYEQYF	TGTGCCAGCAGCCAGCTAGCGGGGACGGGATACGAGCAGTACTTC
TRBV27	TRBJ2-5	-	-	CASSLLGSDRETQYF	TGTGCCAGCAGTTTATTAGGGTCAGACCGAGAGACCCAGTACTTC
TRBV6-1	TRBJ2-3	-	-	CASSEPVARTTDTQYF	TGTGCCAGCAGTGAACCGGTGGCGAGGACCACAGATACGCAGTATTTT
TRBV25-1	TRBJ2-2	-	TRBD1	CASSEGQVSGELFF	TGTGCCAGCAGTGAGGGACAGGTCTCCGGGGAGCTGTTTTTT
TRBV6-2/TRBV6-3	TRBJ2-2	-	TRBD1	CARTGEPEELFF	TGTGCCAGAACAGGGGAGCCCGAGGAGCTGTTTTTT
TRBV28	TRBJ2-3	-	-	CASSLPTGRDTQYF	TGTGCCAGCAGTTTGCCAACAGGGAGGGATACGCAGTATTTT
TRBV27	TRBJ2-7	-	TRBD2	CASSSGLSGGEQYF	TGTGCCAGCAGCTCGGGCCTTAGCGGGGGCGAGCAGTACTTC
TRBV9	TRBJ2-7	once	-	CASSATPMPSYEQYF	TGTGCCAGCAGCGCCACTCCTATGCCTTCCTACGAGCAGTACTTC
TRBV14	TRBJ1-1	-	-	CASSPFSGPPDTEAFF	TGTGCCAGCAGCCCCTTCTCGGGTCCTCCGGACACTGAAGCTTTCTTT
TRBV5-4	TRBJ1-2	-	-	CASSFLGGVRVRGYTF	TGTGCCAGCAGCTTTCTTGGAGGGGTCCGGGTGCGAGGCTACACCTTC
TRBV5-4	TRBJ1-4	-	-	CASSPGGDTNEKLFF	TGTGCCAGCAGCCCTGGGGGGGATACTAATGAAAAACTGTTTTTT
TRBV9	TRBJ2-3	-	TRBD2	CASSPPGGGVLQTQYF	TGTGCCAGCAGCCCACCTGGGGGGGGAGTTCTCCAGACGCAGTATTTT
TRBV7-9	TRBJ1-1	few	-	CASSLEGMNTEAFF	TGTGCCAGCAGCTTAGAGGGGATGAACACTGAAGCTTTCTTT
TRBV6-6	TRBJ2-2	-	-	CASKAGSGTGELFF	TGTGCCAGCAAGGCAGGGTCTGGGACCGGGGAGCTGTTTTTT
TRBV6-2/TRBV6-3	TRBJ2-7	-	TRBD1	CASSYPQTGIYEQYF	TGTGCCAGCAGTTACCCGCAGACAGGGATCTACGAGCAGTACTTC
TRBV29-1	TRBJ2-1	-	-	CSVVTIDNEQFF	TGCAGCGTTGTGACTATTGACAATGAGCAGTTCTTC
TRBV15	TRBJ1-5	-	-	CATSRSPEDQPQHF	TGTGCCACCAGCAGAAGCCCAGAGGATCAGCCCCAGCATTTT